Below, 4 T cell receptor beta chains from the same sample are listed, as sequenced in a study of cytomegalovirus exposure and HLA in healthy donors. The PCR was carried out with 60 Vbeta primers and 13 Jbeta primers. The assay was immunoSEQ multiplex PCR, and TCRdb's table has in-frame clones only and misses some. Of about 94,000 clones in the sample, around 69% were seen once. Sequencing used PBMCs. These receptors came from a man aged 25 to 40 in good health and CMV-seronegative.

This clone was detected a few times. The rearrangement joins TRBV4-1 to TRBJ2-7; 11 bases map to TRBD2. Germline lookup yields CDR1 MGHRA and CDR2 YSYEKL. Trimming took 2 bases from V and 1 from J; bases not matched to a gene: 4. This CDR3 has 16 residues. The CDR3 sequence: CASSQISGGASYEQYF. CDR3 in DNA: TGCGCCAGCAGCCAAATTAGCGGGGGGGCGTCCTACGAGCAGTACTTC.

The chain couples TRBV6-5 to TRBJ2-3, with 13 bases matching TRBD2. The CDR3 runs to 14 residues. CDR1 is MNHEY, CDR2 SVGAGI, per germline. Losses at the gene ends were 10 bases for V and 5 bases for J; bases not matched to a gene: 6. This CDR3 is CATSGLAGVDTQYF. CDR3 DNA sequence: TGTGCCACCTCCGGACTAGCGGGAGTAGATACGCAGTATTTT.

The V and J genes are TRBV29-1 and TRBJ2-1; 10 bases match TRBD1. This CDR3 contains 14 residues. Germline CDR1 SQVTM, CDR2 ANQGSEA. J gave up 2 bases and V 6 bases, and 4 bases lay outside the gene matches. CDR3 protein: CSVRGQGPYNEQFF. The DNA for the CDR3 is TGCAGCGTCCGGGGACAGGGGCCCTACAATGAGCAGTTCTTC.

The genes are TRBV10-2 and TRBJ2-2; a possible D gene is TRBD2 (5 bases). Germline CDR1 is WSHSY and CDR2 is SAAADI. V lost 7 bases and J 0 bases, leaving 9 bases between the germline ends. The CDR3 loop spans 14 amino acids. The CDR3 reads CASKSGANTGELFF. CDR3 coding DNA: TGCGCCAGCAAAAGCGGCGCGAACACCGGGGAGCTGTTTTTT.